This T cell receptor beta chain was sequenced in a study of T cells in localized non-small cell lung cancer. The germline V gene encodes CDR1 SGHTA and CDR2 FQGNSA. The CDR3 spans 12 residues. Generated by immunoSEQ multiplex PCR, the TCRdb table keeps only in-frame clones and is missing some. The table includes about 11,000 clones, around 85% detected once. A remark on this clone: At one boundary the junction diverges from the germline segment, which might be a read error.

The source was peripheral blood, collected before any cancer treatment. The chain links TRBV7-2 to TRBJ1-2, with D tentatively TRBD1 (6 bases). The receptor's source is a male donor at least 60 years old with stage I lung adenocarcinoma. The CDR3 DNA sequence: TGTGCCATCGCTAGGGGGAGGGATGGCCACACCTTC. Its protein is CAIARGRDGHTF.